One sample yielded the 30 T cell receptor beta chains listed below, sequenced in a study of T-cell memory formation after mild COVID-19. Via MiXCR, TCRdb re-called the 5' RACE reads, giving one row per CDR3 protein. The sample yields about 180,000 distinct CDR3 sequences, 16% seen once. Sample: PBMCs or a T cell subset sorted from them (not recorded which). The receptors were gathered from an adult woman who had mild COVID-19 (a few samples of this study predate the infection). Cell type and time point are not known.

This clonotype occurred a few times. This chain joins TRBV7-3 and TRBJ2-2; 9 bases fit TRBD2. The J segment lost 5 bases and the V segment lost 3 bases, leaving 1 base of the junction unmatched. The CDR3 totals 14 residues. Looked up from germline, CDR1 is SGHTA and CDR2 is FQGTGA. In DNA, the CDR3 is TGTGCCAGCAGCTTGAGCGGGAGGACCGGGGAGCTGTTTTTT. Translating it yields CASSLSGRTGELFF.

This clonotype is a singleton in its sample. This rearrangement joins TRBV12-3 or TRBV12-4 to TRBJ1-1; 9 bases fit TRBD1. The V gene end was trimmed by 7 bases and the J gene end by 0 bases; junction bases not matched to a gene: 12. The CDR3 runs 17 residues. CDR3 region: CASTRSGTGYVNTEAFF. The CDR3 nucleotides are TGTGCCAGCACACGATCGGGGACAGGGTATGTGAACACTGAAGCTTTCTTT.

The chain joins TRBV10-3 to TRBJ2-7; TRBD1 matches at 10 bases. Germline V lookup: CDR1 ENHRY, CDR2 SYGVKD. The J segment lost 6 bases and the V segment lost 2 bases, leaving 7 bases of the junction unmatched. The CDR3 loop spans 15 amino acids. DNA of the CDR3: TGTGCCATCAGTGAGGCCGGGACAGGGGATTTCGAGCAGTACTTC. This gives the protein CAISEAGTGDFEQYF.

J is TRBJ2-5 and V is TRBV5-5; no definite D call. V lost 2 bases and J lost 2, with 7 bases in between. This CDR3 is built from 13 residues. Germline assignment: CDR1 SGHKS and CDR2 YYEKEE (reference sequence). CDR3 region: CASSFSPQETQYF. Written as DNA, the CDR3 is TGTGCCAGCAGCTTTTCCCCTCAAGAGACCCAGTACTTC.

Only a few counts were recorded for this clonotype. The CDR3 DNA reads TGTGCCAGCAGCTTACGTCGACAGAATTCACCCCTCCACTTT. Residues: CASSLRRQNSPLHF. The chain couples TRBV7-2 to TRBJ1-6, with D possibly being TRBD1 (5 bases). V was shortened by 2 bases and J by 7 bases, with 9 bases between the two germline ends. The CDR3 has 14 residues. CDR1 SGHTA and CDR2 FQGNSA come from the germline V gene.

CDR3 bases: TGTGCCAGCACCCTGACAGGGGGCGGGACCGGGGAGCTGTTTTTT. Encoded protein: CASTLTGGGTGELFF. The chain has TRBV12-3 or TRBV12-4 and TRBJ2-2, with 10 bases that match TRBD1. The CDR3 is made up of 15 amino acids. The ends lost 7 bases at V and 5 bases at J; junction bases unmatched: 7.

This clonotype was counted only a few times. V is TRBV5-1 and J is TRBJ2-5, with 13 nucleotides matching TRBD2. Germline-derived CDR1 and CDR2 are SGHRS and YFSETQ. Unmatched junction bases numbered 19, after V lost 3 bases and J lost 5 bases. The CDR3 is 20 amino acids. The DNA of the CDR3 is TGCGCCAGCAGCTCTCCCCCCGGACGGAGGACTAGCGGGGGTTTCGAGACCCAGTACTTC. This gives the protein CASSSPPGRRTSGGFETQYF.

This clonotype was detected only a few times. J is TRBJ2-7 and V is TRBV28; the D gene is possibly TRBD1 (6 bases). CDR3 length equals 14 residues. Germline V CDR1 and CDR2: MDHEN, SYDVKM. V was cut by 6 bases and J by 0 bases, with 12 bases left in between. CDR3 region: CASRREGGSYEQYF. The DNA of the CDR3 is TGTGCCAGCAGACGGGAAGGGGGCTCCTACGAGCAGTACTTC.

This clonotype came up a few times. Here the CDR3 reads CSAAGDRGANTEAFF. For the CDR3, the DNA is TGCAGTGCTGCCGGCGACAGGGGGGCTAACACTGAAGCTTTCTTT. V is TRBV20-1 and J is TRBJ1-1; TRBD1 agrees at 9 bases. V lost 5 bases to trimming and J lost 2 bases; unmatched junction nucleotides: 9. The CDR3 loop spans 15 amino acids. CDR1 is DFQATT and CDR2 is SNEGSKA in the germline V gene (reference sequence).

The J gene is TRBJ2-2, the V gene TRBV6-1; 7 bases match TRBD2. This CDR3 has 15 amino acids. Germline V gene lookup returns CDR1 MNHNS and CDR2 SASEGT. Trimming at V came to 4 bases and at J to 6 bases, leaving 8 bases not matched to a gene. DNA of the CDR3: TGTGCCAGCAGTGTAAGCGGGACGGGGTCCGGGGAGCTGTTTTTT. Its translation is CASSVSGTGSGELFF.

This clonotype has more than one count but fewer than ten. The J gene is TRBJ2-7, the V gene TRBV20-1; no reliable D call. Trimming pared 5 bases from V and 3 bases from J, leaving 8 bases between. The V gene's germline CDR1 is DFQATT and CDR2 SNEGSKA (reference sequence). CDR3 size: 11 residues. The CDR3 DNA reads TGCAGTGCTGCCCGGAGCTACGAGCAGTACTTC. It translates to CSAARSYEQYF.

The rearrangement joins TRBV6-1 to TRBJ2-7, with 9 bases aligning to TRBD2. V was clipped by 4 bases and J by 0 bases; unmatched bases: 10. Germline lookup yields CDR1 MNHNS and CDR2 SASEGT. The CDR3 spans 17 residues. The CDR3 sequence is CASSGSSGTRISYEQYF. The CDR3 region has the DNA TGTGCCAGCAGTGGCTCTAGCGGGACAAGAATCTCCTACGAGCAGTACTTC.

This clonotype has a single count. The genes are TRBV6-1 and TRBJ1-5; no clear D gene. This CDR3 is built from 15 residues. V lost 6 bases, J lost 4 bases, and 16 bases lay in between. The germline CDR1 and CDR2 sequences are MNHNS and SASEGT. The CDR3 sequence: CASRDSDIRNQPQHF. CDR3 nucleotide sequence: TGTGCCAGCAGAGATAGTGACATCAGAAATCAGCCCCAGCATTTT.

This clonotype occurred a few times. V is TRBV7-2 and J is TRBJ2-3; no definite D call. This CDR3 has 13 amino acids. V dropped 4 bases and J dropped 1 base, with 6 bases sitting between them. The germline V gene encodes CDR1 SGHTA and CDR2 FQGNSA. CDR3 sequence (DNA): TGTGCCAGCAGCTATAAGGGCACAGATACGCAGTATTTT. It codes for CASSYKGTDTQYF.

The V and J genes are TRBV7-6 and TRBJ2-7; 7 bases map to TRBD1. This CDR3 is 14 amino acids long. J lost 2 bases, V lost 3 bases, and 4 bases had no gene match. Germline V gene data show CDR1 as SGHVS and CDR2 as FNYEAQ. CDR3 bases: TGTGCCAGCAGCTTCGACAGGGTCCCCTACGAGCAGTACTTC. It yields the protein CASSFDRVPYEQYF.

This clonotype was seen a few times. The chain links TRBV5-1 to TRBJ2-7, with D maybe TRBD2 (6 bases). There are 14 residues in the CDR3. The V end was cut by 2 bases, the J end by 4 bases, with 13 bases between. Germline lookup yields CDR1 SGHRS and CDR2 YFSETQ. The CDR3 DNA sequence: TGCGCCAGCAGCTTCGACGGGAGCTTGTACGAGCAGTACTTC. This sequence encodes CASSFDGSLYEQYF.

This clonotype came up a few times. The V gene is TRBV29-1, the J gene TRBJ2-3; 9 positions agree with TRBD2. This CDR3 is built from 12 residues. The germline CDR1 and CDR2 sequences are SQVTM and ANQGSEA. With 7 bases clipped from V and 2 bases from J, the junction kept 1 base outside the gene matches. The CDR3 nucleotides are TGCAGCGGGACTAGCGACACAGATACGCAGTATTTT. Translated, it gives CSGTSDTDTQYF.

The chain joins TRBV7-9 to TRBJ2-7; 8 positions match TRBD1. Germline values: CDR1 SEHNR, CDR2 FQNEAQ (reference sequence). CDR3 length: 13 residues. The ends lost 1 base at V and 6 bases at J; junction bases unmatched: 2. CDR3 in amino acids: CASSLGTGTEQYF. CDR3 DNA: TGTGCCAGCAGCTTAGGGACAGGGACCGAGCAGTACTTC.

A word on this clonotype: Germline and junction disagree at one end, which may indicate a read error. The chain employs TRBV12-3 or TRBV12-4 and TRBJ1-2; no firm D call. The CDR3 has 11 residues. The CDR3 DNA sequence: TGTGCCAGCAGTTTAGGCGTGCGAGTAGACTTC. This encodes CASSLGVRVDF.

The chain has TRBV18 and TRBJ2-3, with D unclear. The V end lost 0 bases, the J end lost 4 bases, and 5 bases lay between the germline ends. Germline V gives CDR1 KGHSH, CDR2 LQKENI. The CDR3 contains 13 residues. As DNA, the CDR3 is TGTGCCAGCTCACCACCGGGCCCAGATACGCAGTATTTT. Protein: CASSPPGPDTQYF.

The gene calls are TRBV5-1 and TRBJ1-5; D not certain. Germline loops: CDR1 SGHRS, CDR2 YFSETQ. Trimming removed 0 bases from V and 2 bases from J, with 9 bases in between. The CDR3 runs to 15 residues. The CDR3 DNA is TGCGCCAGCAGCTTGGGTGAGTTCGGCAATCAGCCCCAGCATTTT. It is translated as CASSLGEFGNQPQHF.

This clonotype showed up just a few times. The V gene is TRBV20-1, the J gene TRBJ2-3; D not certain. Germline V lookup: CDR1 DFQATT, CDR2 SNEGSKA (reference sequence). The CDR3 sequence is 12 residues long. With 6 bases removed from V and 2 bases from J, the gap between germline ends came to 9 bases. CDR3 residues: CSATDTTDTQYF. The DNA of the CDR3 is TGCAGTGCAACCGACACCACAGATACGCAGTATTTT.

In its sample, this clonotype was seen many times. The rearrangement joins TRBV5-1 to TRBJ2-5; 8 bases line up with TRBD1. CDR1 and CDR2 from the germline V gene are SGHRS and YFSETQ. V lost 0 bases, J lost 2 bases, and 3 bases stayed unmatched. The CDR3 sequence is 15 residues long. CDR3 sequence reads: CASSLAGTGQETQYF. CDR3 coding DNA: TGCGCCAGCAGCTTGGCCGGGACAGGTCAAGAGACCCAGTACTTC.

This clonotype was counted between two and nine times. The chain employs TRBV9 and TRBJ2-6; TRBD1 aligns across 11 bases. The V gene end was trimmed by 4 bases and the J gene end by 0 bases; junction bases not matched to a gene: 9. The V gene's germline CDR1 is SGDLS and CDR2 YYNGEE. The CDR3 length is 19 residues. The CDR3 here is CASSYGQGARRSGANVLTF. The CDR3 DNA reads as TGTGCCAGCAGCTACGGACAGGGGGCACGTCGCTCTGGGGCCAACGTCCTGACTTTC.

The CDR3 region has the DNA TGTGCCAGCAGTTCCGCGGGAGGATTGTACGAGCAGTACTTC. Its protein product is CASSSAGGLYEQYF. V is TRBV6-2 or TRBV6-3 and J is TRBJ2-7, with TRBD2 matching over 8 bases. Germline loops: CDR1 MNHEY, CDR2 SVGEGT. J gave up 4 bases and V 4 bases, and 6 bases lay outside the gene matches. This CDR3 has 14 residues.

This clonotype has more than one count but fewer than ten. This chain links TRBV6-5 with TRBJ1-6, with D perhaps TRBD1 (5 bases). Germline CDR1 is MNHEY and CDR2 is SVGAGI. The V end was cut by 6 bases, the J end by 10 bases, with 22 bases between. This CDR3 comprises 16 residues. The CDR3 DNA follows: TGTGCCAGCAGGAAGGACAATTCGGGGGGGTACTCACCCCTCCACTTT. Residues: CASRKDNSGGYSPLHF.

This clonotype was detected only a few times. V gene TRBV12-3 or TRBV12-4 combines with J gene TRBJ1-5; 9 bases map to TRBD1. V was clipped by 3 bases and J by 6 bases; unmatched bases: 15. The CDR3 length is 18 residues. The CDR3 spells CASSFRGTGTGLIQPQHF. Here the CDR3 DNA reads TGTGCCAGCAGTTTTCGCGGCACCGGGACAGGGTTAATTCAGCCCCAGCATTTT.

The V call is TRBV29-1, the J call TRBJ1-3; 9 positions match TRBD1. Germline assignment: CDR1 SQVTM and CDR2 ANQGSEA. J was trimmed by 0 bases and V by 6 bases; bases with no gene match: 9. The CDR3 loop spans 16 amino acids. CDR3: CSVAGTGSISGNTIYF. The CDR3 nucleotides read TGCAGCGTGGCAGGGACAGGGTCAATCTCTGGAAACACCATATATTTT.

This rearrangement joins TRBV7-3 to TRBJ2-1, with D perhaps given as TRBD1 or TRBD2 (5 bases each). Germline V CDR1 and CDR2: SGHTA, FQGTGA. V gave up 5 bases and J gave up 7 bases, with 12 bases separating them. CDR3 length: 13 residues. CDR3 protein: CASSPDWGNEQFF. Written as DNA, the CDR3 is TGTGCCAGCAGCCCGGATTGGGGGAATGAGCAGTTCTTC.

The CDR3 DNA follows: TGTGCCAGCAGTTTACCCCCAGGGTATGAGCAGTTCTTC. This codes for CASSLPPGYEQFF. The chain couples TRBV12-3 or TRBV12-4 to TRBJ2-1; TRBD1 is a possible D gene (5 bases). The ends were cut back, 2 bases at V and 8 bases at J, with 10 bases in the middle. The CDR3 spans 13 residues.